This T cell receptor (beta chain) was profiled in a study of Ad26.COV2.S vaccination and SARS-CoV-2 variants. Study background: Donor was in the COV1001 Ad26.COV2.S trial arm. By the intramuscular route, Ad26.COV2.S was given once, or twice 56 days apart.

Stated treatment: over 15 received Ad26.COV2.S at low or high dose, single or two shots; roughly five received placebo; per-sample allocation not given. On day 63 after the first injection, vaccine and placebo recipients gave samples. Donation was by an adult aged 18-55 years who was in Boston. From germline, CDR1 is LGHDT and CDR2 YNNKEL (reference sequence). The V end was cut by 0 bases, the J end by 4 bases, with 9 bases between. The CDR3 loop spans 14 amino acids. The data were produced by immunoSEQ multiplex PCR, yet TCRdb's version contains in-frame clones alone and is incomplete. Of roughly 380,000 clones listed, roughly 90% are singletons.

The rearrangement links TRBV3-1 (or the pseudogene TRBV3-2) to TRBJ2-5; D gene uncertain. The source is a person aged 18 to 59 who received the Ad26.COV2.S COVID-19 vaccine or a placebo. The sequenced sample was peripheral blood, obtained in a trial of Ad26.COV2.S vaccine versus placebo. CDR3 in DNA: TGTGCCAGCAGCCAAGAACCGTGGGGAGAGACCCAGTACTTC. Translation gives CASSQEPWGETQYF.